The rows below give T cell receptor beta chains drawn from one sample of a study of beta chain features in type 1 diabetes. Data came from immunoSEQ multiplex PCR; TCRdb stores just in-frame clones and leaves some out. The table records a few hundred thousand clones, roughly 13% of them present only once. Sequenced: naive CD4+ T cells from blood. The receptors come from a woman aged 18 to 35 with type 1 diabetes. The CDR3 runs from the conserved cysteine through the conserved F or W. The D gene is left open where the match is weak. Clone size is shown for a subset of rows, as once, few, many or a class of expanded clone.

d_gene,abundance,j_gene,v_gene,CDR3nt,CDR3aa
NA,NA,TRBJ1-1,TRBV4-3,TGCGCCAGCAGCTCGACAAGGAACACTGAAGCTTTCTTT,CASSSTRNTEAFF
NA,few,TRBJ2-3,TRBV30,TGTGCCTGGAGTGTTAGAGATACGCAGTATTTT,CAWSVRDTQYF
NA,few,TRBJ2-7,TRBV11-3,TGTGCCAGCAGCTTAAGGCGGGACCCCCAATCGGACGAGCAGTACTTC,CASSLRRDPQSDEQYF
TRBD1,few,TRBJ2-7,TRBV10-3,TGTGCCATCTCTGACAGGGCCTACGAGCAGTACTTC,CAISDRAYEQYF
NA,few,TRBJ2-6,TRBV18,TGTGCCAGCCGCCGCGCGGGGACGGAAGGGGCCAACGTCCTGACTTTC,CASRRAGTEGANVLTF
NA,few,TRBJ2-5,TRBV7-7,TGTGCTAGCAGCTTATACCGGGGAGAAGAAGAGACCCAGTACTTC,CASSLYRGEEETQYF
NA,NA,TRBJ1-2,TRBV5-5,TGTGCCAGCCTGGCGGATACAGGGAGAGATGGCTACACCTTC,CASLADTGRDGYTF
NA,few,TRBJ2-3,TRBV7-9,TGTGCCAGTGACAGGACAGATACGCAGTATTTT,CASDRTDTQYF
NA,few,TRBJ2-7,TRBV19,TGTGCCAGTACCTGGGGCAGGGGCGGCTCCTACGAGCAGTACTTC,CASTWGRGGSYEQYF
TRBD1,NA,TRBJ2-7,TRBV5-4,TGTGCCAGCAGCCCCGACAGGGCCTACGAGCAGTACTTC,CASSPDRAYEQYF
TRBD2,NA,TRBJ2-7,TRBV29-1,TGCAGCGTTGGGTCCGCCGGGACTAGCGGGAGTGGCGAGCAGTACTTC,CSVGSAGTSGSGEQYF
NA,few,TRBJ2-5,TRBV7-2,TGTGCCAGCAGACCCGGACAGAACCAAGAGACCCAGTACTTC,CASRPGQNQETQYF
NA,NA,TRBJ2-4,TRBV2,TGTGCCAGCAGTGAAGGAGAAAACATTCAGTACTTC,CASSEGENIQYF
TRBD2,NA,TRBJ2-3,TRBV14,TGTGCCAGCAGACCAGCGGGGGGGTCCAGGAATACGCAGTATTTT,CASRPAGGSRNTQYF
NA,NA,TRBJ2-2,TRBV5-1,TGCGCCAGCAGCTTGGTCGCAGCGAACACCGGGGAGCTGTTTTTT,CASSLVAANTGELFF
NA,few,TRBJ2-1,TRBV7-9,TGTGCCAGCAGCACCCTGACAGACAATGAGCAGTTCTTC,CASSTLTDNEQFF
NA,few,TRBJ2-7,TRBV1,TGCACCAGCAGCCCCGACATCCCGGACAGAGGAACCTACGAGCAGTACTTC,CTSSPDIPDRGTYEQYF
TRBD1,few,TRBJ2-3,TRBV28,TGTGCCAGCAGTCTACAGGGGGGCACAGATACGCAGTATTTT,CASSLQGGTDTQYF
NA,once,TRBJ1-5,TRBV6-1,TGTGCCAGCAAGGCAGGGTCTAGCAATCAGCCCCAGCATTTT,CASKAGSSNQPQHF
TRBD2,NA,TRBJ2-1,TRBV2,TGTGCCAGCAGTGAAGGGAGACTAGCTGGGTACAATGAGCAGTTCTTC,CASSEGRLAGYNEQFF
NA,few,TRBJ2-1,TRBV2,TGTGCCACCCGCCCCCAGGGCTGGAATGAGCAGTTCTTC,CATRPQGWNEQFF
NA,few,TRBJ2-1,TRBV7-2,TGTGCCAGCAGCTTAAGGGGCCCGCAGTTCTTC,CASSLRGPQFF
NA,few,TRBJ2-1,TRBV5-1,TGCGCCAGCAGCTTGGCCGGTGACTTTCAGTTCTTC,CASSLAGDFQFF
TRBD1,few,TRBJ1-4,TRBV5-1,TGCGCCAGCAGCGCGGGACAGGGTGGAAGTGAAAAACTGTTTTTT,CASSAGQGGSEKLFF
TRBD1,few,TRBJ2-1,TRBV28,TGTGCCAGCAGTCCGGCGGGACAGGGGAGGGAGGAGCAGTTCTTC,CASSPAGQGREEQFF
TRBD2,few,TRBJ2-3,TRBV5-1,TGCGCCAGCACCCCCCTTCCTAGCGGGGGCCAAAGCACAGATACGCAGTATTTT,CASTPLPSGGQSTDTQYF
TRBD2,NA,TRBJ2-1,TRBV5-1,TGCGCCAGCAGCTTGGTGCGGGAGGGACACAATGAGCAGTTCTTC,CASSLVREGHNEQFF
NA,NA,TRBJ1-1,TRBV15,TGTGCCACCAGCAGAGATGCGGGACGGCAGGCCGAAGCTTTCTTT,CATSRDAGRQAEAFF
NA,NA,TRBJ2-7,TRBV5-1,TGCGCCAGCAGCTTAGAGGCTCAGCCCTCCTACGAGCAGTACTTC,CASSLEAQPSYEQYF
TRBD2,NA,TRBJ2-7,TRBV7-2,TGTGCCAGCAGCTCCGGACTAGCGGGAGGCGAGCAGTACTTC,CASSSGLAGGEQYF
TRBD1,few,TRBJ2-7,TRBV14,TGTGCCAGCAGCCAGATTGGGACAGTTGAGCAGTACTTC,CASSQIGTVEQYF
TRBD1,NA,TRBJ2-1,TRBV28,TGTGCCAGCAGACCGGGACAGGGAGGGAATGAGCAGTTCTTC,CASRPGQGGNEQFF
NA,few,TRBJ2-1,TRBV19,TGTGCCAGTAGTATTCTGTCCAATGAGCAGTTCTTC,CASSILSNEQFF
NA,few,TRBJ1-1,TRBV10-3,TGTGCCATCAGTGCGAACTCAGGGTTTCACGTAGCTTTCTTT,CAISANSGFHVAFF
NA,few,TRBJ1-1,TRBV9,TGTGCCAGCAGCGTAACGCAGGCCCCAGATCCTGGTAGGAACACTGAAGCTTTCTTT,CASSVTQAPDPGRNTEAFF
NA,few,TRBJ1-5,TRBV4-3,TGCGCCAGCAGCCAAGATTTCGATCAGCCCCAGCATTTT,CASSQDFDQPQHF